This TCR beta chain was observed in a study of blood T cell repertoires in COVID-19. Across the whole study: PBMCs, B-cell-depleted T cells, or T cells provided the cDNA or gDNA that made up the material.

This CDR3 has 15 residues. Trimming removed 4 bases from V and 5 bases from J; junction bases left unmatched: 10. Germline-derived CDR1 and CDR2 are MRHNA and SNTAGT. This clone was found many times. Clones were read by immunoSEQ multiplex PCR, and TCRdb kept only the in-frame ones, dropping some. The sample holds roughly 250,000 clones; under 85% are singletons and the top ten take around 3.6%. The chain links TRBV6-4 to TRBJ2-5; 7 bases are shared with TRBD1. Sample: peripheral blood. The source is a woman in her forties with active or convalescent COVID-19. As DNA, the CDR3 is TGTGCCAGCAGTGTCCGAGACAGGGTTTCGGAGACCCAGTACTTC. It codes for CASSVRDRVSETQYF.